This TCR beta chain was captured in a study of beta chain features in type 1 diabetes. Study conclusions and caveats: Across patients, naive, central memory and Treg TCRB repertoires exhibited apparently greater similarity than was observed across healthy donors. Using cDNA template may skew counts toward highly expressing activated cells. Type 1 diabetes patients had TCRB CDR3s that were shorter (moderately but significantly so) in all four CD4+ subsets.

J was trimmed by 7 bases and V by 2 bases; bases with no gene match: 5. CDR1 SGHTA and CDR2 FQGTGA come from the germline V gene. The CDR3 sequence is 14 residues long. The investigators reverse transcribed all of the isolated RNA, so they sequenced expressed TCRB transcripts. Assay: immunoSEQ multiplex PCR; the TCRdb copy retains only in-frame clones and omits some. The table includes 300,000 to 400,000 clones, 8% to 13% detected once. This clone appeared a few times. Its antigen is undetermined. Input material: naive CD4+ T cells from blood. The sequence derives from a woman in her twenties or thirties in good health. The chain carries TRBV7-3 and TRBJ2-1, with 7 bases aligning to TRBD1. CDR3 residues: CASSLSGTANEQFF. In DNA, the CDR3 is TGTGCCAGCAGCTTATCCGGGACAGCTAATGAGCAGTTCTTC.